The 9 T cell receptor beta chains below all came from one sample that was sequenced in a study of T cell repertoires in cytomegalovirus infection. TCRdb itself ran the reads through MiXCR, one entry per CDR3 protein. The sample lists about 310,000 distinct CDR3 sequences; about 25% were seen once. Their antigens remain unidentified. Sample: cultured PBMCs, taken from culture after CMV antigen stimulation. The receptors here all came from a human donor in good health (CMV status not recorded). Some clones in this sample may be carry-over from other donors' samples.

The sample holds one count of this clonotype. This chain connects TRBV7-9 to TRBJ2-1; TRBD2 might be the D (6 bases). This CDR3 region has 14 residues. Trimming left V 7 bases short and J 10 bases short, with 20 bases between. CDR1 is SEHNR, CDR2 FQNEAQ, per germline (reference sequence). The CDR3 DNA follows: TGTGCCAGCACCGGCTGGGGGGTCTCGCAGGAGCAGTTCTTC. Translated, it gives CASTGWGVSQEQFF.

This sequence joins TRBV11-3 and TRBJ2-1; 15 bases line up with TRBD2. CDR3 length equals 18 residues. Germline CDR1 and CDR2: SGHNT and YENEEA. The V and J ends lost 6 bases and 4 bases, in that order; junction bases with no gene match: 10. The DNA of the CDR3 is TGTGCCAGCAGTTTTAGGGGACTAGCGGGAGGAGGGTACAATGAGCAGTTCTTC. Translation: CASSFRGLAGGGYNEQFF.

The CDR3 DNA sequence: TGTGCCACCCAGGCGGCAAGGAACACTGAAGCTTTCTTT. Encoded protein: CATQAARNTEAFF. V gene TRBV15 combines with J gene TRBJ1-1, with D unclear. The CDR3 runs 13 residues. The V and J ends lost 8 bases and 1 base respectively, with 11 bases between them. Germline CDR1 reads LNHNV; CDR2 reads YYDKDF (reference sequence). Together with reference TRBV15 and TRBJ1-1, the CDR3 gives the full variable domain: DAMVIQNPRYQVTQFGKPVTLSCSQTLNHNVMYWYQQKSSQAPKLLFHYYDKDFNNEADTPDNFQSRRPNTSFCFLDIRSPGLGDTAMYLCATQAARNTEAFFGQGTRLTVV.

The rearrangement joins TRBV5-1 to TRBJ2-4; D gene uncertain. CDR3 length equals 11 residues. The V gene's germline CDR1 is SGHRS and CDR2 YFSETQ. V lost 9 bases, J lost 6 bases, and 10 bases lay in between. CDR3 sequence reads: CATTDGNIQYF. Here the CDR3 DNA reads TGCGCCACCACCGACGGAAACATTCAGTACTTC.

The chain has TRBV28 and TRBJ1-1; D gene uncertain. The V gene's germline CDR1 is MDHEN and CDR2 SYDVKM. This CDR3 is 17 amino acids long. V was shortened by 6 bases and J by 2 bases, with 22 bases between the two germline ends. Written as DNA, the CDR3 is TGTGCCAGCAGATTAAGTGCGTCGGCAGGACTCAACACTGAAGCTTTCTTT. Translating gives CASRLSASAGLNTEAFF. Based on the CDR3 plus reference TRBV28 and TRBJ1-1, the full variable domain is DVKVTQSSRYLVKRTGEKVFLECVQDMDHENMFWYRQDPGLGLRLIYFSYDVKMKEKGDIPEGYSVSREKKERFSLILESASTNQTSMYLCASRLSASAGLNTEAFFGQGTRLTVV.

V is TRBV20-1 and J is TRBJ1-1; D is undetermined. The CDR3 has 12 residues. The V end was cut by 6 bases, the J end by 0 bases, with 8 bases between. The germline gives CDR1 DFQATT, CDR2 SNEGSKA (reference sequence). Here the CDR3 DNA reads TGCAGTGCCCGGGAAATGAACACTGAAGCTTTCTTT. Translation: CSAREMNTEAFF.

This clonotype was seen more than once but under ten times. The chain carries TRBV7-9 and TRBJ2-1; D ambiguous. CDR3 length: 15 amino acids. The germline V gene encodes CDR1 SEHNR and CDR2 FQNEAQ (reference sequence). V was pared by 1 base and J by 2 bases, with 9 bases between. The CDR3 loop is CASSLVMGTYNEQFF. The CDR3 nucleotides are TGTGCCAGCAGCTTAGTCATGGGGACCTACAATGAGCAGTTCTTC. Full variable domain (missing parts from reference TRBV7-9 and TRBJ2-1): DTGVSQNPRHKITKRGQNVTFRCDPISEHNRLYWYRQTLGQGPEFLTYFQNEAQLEKSRLLSDRFSAERPKGSFSTLEIQRTEQGDSAMYLCASSLVMGTYNEQFFGPGTRLTVL.

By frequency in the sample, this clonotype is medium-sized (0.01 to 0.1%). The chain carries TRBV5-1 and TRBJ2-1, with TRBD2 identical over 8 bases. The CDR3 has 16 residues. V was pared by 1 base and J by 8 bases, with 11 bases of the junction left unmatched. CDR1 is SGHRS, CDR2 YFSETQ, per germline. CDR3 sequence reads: CASSLNVREGLDEQFF. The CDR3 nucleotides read TGCGCCAGCAGCTTGAACGTCCGGGAGGGCCTCGATGAGCAGTTCTTC.

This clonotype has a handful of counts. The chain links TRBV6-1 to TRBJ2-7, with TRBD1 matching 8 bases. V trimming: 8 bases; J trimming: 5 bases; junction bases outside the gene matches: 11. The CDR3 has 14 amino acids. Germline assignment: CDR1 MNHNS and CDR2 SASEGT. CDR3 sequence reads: CASFQLTGDHEQYF. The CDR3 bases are TGTGCCAGCTTCCAACTGACAGGGGACCACGAGCAGTACTTC.